A single sample gave rise to the 19 T cell receptor beta chains below, sequenced in a study of radiotherapy plus CTLA-4 blockade in lung cancer. Using immunoSEQ multiplex PCR, the repertoire was profiled, and TCRdb retains in-frame clones only, with some absent. The sample has tens of thousands of clones; approximately 85% are singletons. Specimen: peripheral blood, collected from a patient treated with radiotherapy plus ipilimumab. The source is a human donor with non-small cell lung cancer whose response to radiotherapy plus ipilimumab could not be evaluated.

This chain uses TRBV9 with TRBJ2-7, with 7 bases matching TRBD2. This CDR3 spans 15 amino acids. The germline gives CDR1 SGDLS, CDR2 YYNGEE. J was trimmed by 0 bases and V by 0 bases; bases with no gene match: 3. Here the CDR3 DNA reads TGTGCCAGCAGCGTAGGAGGGACTACCTCCTACGAGCAGTACTTC. It yields the protein CASSVGGTTSYEQYF.

This clone was counted a few times. The chain carries TRBV6-1 and TRBJ2-2; 9 bases fit TRBD1. After removal of 4 bases from V and 5 bases from J, the junction contained 11 bases not matched to a gene. The CDR3 loop spans 17 amino acids. Germline CDR1 and CDR2: MNHNS and SASEGT. CDR3 sequence: CASSGVRGQGMTGELFF. The CDR3 DNA sequence: TGTGCCAGCAGTGGAGTTCGGGGACAGGGAATGACCGGGGAGCTGTTTTTT.

J is TRBJ2-2 and V is TRBV29-1; TRBD2 might be the D (6 bases). V was shortened by 3 bases and J by 1 base, with 12 bases between the two germline ends. Germline loops: CDR1 SQVTM, CDR2 ANQGSEA. This CDR3 is 15 amino acids long. Here the CDR3 DNA reads TGCAGCGTTGAGTTGGCGGAGGGGAACACCGGGGAGCTGTTTTTT. It specifies CSVELAEGNTGELFF.

This rearrangement joins TRBV7-6 to TRBJ1-5; 10 bases agree with TRBD1. Germline CDR1 reads SGHVS; CDR2 reads FNYEAQ. Unmatched junction bases numbered 8, after V lost 5 bases and J lost 7 bases. This CDR3 region has 15 residues. CDR3 residues: CASSPRGTGVQPQHF. CDR3 nucleotide sequence: TGTGCCAGCAGCCCAAGAGGGACAGGGGTACAGCCCCAGCATTTT.

The chain links TRBV5-4 to TRBJ1-1; D is perhaps TRBD1 (5 bases). Looked up from germline, CDR1 is SGHNT and CDR2 is YYREEE (reference sequence). This CDR3 has 14 residues. The V end lost 0 bases, the J end lost 4 bases, and 10 bases lay between the germline ends. The CDR3 bases are TGTGCCAGCAGCTTGGTGGGGGGAAGCACTGAAGCTTTCTTT. This sequence encodes CASSLVGGSTEAFF.

This clone was seen a handful of times. CDR3 nucleotide sequence: TGTGCCAGCAGCTCCTATAGCGGGACCCCCACAGATACGCAGTATTTT. Residues: CASSSYSGTPTDTQYF. The chain uses TRBV28 and TRBJ2-3; the match to TRBD2 covers 8 bases. The CDR3 loop spans 16 amino acids. Germline CDR1 MDHEN, CDR2 SYDVKM. V shed 6 bases and J 2 bases; nucleotides not matched to a gene: 10.

The CDR3 DNA sequence: TGTGCCACCAGCAGAGTGGCGGTCACCGGGGAGCTGTTTTTT. This translates into CATSRVAVTGELFF. The gene calls are TRBV15 and TRBJ2-2, with D unclear. The V end was cut by 1 base, the J end by 4 bases, with 7 bases between. The CDR3 runs to 14 residues. CDR1 LNHNV and CDR2 YYDKDF come from the germline V gene (reference sequence).

The chain joins TRBV11-2 to TRBJ2-1; TRBD2 agrees at 13 bases. The V segment lost 1 base and the J segment 8 bases; nucleotides outside the gene matches: 8. CDR1 is SGHAT and CDR2 is FQNNGV in the germline V gene. The CDR3 consists of 17 residues. In nucleotides, the CDR3 is TGTGCCAGCAGCTTAGTTGGCACTAGCGGGAGGGAGGATGAGCAGTTCTTC. Its translation: CASSLVGTSGREDEQFF. Full variable domain (remainder filled in from reference TRBV11-2 and TRBJ2-1): EAGVAQSPRYKIIEKRQSVAFWCNPISGHATLYWYQQILGQGPKLLIQFQNNGVVDDSQLPKDRFSAERLKGVDSTLKIQPAKLEDSAVYLCASSLVGTSGREDEQFFGPGTRLTVL.

The chain has TRBV28 and TRBJ1-1; D unclear. The germline V gene encodes CDR1 MDHEN and CDR2 SYDVKM. CDR3 length: 12 residues. Trimming stripped 6 bases from V and 1 base from J, with 6 bases between. For the CDR3, the DNA is TGTGCCAGCAGACCAGGGAACACTGAAGCTTTCTTT. Protein product: CASRPGNTEAFF.

The chain employs TRBV30 and TRBJ1-6, with 10 bases matching TRBD1. Germline V gene data show CDR1 as GTSNPN and CDR2 as SVGIG (reference sequence). J was trimmed by 7 bases and V by 3 bases; bases with no gene match: 3. The length of the CDR3 is 14 residues. CDR3 DNA: TGTGCCTGGAGGCTGGGACAGGGGAATTCACCCCTCCACTTT. Protein: CAWRLGQGNSPLHF. The variable domain in full, completed from reference TRBV30 and TRBJ1-6, reads SQTIHQWPATLVQPVGSPLSLECTVEGTSNPNLYWYRQAAGRGLQLLFYSVGIGQISSEVPQNLSASRPQDRQFILSSKKLLLSDSGFYLCAWRLGQGNSPLHFGNGTRLTVT.

This sequence joins TRBV15 and TRBJ1-1, with unresolved D. The CDR3 spans 16 residues. Germline V gene lookup returns CDR1 LNHNV and CDR2 YYDKDF (reference sequence). V lost 0 bases and J 0 bases, leaving 11 bases between the germline ends. The DNA for the CDR3 is TGTGCCACCAGCAGAGATCTTCCAGGCTTGAACACTGAAGCTTTCTTT. As protein: CATSRDLPGLNTEAFF.

The CDR3 spells CASSVSGDSYNEQFF. The CDR3, as DNA: TGTGCCAGCAGCGTTAGCGGAGATTCCTACAATGAGCAGTTCTTC. The genes are TRBV9 and TRBJ2-1; D may be TRBD2 (6 bases). V dropped 2 bases and J dropped 1 base, with 10 bases sitting between them. Germline CDR1 reads SGDLS; CDR2 reads YYNGEE. The CDR3 totals 15 residues.

V is TRBV9 and J is TRBJ1-5; perhaps TRBD1 as D (6 bases). The CDR3 is made up of 15 amino acids. In germline, CDR1 is SGDLS, CDR2 YYNGEE. V was pared by 3 bases and J by 2 bases, with 12 bases between. The DNA for the CDR3 is TGTGCCAGCAGCGGAACAGGGTCGGGCAATCAGCCCCAGCATTTT. Translated: CASSGTGSGNQPQHF.

The CDR3 region has the DNA TGCGCCAGCAGCCAAGGTCCTAGAGGGTCAGATACGCAGTATTTT. It codes for CASSQGPRGSDTQYF. V gene TRBV4-1 combines with J gene TRBJ2-3; a possible D gene is TRBD2 (5 bases). Trimming took 1 base from V and 4 from J, leaving 12 bases between them. There are 15 residues in the CDR3. Germline lookup yields CDR1 MGHRA and CDR2 YSYEKL.

The chain links TRBV11-2 to TRBJ1-5, with 8 bases that match TRBD1. There are 14 residues in the CDR3. The V segment lost 4 bases and the J segment 3 bases; nucleotides outside the gene matches: 2. The germline CDR1 and CDR2 sequences are SGHAT and FQNNGV. The CDR3 DNA reads as TGTGCCAGCAGCTCGGGACAGGACAATCAGCCCCAGCATTTT. Protein sequence: CASSSGQDNQPQHF.

The chain joins TRBV27 to TRBJ2-5; TRBD1 aligns across 9 bases. Germline trimming cut 4 bases from V and 4 bases from J; bases unmatched to any gene: 7. The CDR3 totals 15 residues. CDR1 and CDR2 (germline): MNHEY, SMNVEV (reference sequence). The DNA of the CDR3 is TGTGCCAGCAGTTCGGTAACAGGGGGCGTAGAGACCCAGTACTTC. As protein: CASSSVTGGVETQYF.

The gene calls are TRBV4-1 and TRBJ2-3, with D unclear. The V gene's germline CDR1 is MGHRA and CDR2 YSYEKL. With 2 bases removed from V and 5 bases from J, the gap between germline ends came to 5 bases. CDR3 length: 12 residues. The CDR3 reads CASSQILDTQYF. The CDR3 nucleotides are TGCGCCAGCAGCCAAATTCTAGATACGCAGTATTTT.

In this sample, this clone turned up once. This chain connects TRBV11-3 to TRBJ1-1; tentatively, D is TRBD1 (5 bases). Germline V lookup: CDR1 SGHNT, CDR2 YENEEA. V was trimmed by 1 base and J by 7 bases, leaving 10 bases between them. The CDR3 is 13 residues long. CDR3 sequence: CASSLAGGLEAFF. CDR3 sequence (DNA): TGTGCCAGCAGCTTAGCGGGGGGACTTGAAGCTTTCTTT.

This clone was found a few times. The V and J genes are TRBV5-4 and TRBJ1-1; a weak D match, TRBD1 (6 bases). The V end lost 3 bases, the J end lost 0 bases, and 12 bases lay between the germline ends. CDR1 SGHNT and CDR2 YYREEE come from the germline V gene (reference sequence). This CDR3 comprises 15 residues. CDR3 DNA: TGTGCCAGCAGCTGGAACAGGGTATTGAACACTGAAGCTTTCTTT. This sequence encodes CASSWNRVLNTEAFF.